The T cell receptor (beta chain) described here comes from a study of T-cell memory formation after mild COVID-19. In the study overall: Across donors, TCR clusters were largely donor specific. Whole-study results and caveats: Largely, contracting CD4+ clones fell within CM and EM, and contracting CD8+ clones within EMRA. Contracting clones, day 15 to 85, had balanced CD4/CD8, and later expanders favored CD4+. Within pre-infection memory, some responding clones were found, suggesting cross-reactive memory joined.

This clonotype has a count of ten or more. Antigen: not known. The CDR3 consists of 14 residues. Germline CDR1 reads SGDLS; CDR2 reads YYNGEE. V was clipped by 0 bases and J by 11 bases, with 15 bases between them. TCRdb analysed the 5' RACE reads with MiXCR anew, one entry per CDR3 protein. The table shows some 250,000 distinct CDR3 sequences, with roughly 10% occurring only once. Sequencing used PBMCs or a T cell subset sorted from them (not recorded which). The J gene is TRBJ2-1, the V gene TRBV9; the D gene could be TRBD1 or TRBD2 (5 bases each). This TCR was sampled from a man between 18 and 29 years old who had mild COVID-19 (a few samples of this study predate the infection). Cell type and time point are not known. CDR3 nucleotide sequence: TGTGCCAGCAGCGTAGAACTAGTCTCAGGGAAGCAGTTCTTC. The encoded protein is CASSVELVSGKQFF.